This T cell receptor (beta chain) was recorded in a study of T cell responses to AZD1222 COVID-19 vaccine. Here immunoSEQ multiplex PCR was the method, and the copy in TCRdb shows in-frame clones only, minus some. The sample carries some 170,000 clones, around 90% recorded once. Looked up from germline, CDR1 is MNHNY and CDR2 is SVGAGI (reference sequence). Trimming took 6 bases from V and 2 from J, leaving 13 bases between them. The CDR3 runs to 15 residues. The sequenced sample was peripheral blood, obtained on day 0 of AZD1222 vaccination. The chain links TRBV6-6 to TRBJ2-2, with TRBD1 as a possible D gene (6 bases). The clonotype was recovered from an adult in good health. The CDR3 protein is CASRRHRVNTGELFF. CDR3 coding DNA: TGTGCCAGCAGGCGTCACAGGGTTAACACCGGGGAGCTGTTTTTT.